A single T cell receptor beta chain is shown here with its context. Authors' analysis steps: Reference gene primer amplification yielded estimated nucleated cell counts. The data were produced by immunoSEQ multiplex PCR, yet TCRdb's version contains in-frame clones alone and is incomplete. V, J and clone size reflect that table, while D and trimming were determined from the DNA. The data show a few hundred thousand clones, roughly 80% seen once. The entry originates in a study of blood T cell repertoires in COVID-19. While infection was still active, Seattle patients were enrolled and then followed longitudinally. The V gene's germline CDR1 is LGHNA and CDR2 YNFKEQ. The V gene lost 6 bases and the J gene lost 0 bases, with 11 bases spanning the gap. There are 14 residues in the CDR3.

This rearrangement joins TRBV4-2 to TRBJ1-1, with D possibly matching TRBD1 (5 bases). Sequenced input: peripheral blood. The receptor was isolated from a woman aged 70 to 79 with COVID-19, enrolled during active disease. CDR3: CASRASGVNTEAFF. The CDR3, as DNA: TGTGCCAGCAGGGCGTCGGGGGTGAACACTGAAGCTTTCTTT.